This entry lists 22 T cell receptor beta chains sequenced from one sample in a study of T cells in Graves' hyperthyroidism and ophthalmopathy. The TCR beta CDR3 regions underwent amplification using RNA transcripts as the source. Initially, a first-round RT-PCR of the TCR CDR3 employed the HTBI primer set. TCRdb reanalysed the multiplex PCR reads using MiXCR and keeps one entry per CDR3 protein. The sample lists roughly 380,000 distinct CDR3 sequences, roughly 14% seen once, with about 11% in the top ten. The sample was blood. The source of these receptors is a woman aged 55-70 years with Graves' hyperthyroidism.

Regarding this clonotype: A much larger clonotype is one base distant, so this may be a read error. CDR3 residues: CASSFNTGVAGCTF. The DNA of the CDR3 is TGTGCCAGCAGTTTTAACACAGGGGTGGCTGGCTGCACCTTC. The V gene is TRBV28, the J gene TRBJ1-2; TRBD1 aligns across 7 bases. There are 14 residues in the CDR3. Germline V lookup: CDR1 MDHEN, CDR2 SYDVKM.

Of note for this clonotype: A much larger clone is a single base away; this may be a read error. V is TRBV27 and J is TRBJ2-2; the D gene is possibly TRBD2 (5 bases). CDR3 length: 14 amino acids. The V gene's germline CDR1 is MNHEY and CDR2 SMNVEV (reference sequence). The CDR3: CASSFGSAFGEPFF. CDR3 DNA: TGTGCCAGCAGTTTTGGTAGCGCCTTCGGGGAGCCGTTTTTT.

This clonotype was recorded many times. The V and J genes are TRBV6-1 and TRBJ1-5; 9 positions agree with TRBD1. This CDR3 spans 15 amino acids. V shed 1 base, J shed 7 bases, and the junction held 5 bases outside the gene matches. Germline V CDR1 and CDR2: MNHNS, SASEGT. The DNA for the CDR3 is TGTGCCAGCAGTGAAGTCGGGACAGGGTGGCAGCCCCAGCATTTT. Translated, it gives CASSEVGTGWQPQHF.

This clonotype was seen ten or more times. The chain links TRBV5-1 to TRBJ2-1; 7 positions agree with TRBD1. This CDR3 has 17 amino acids. The ends lost 0 bases at V and 2 bases at J; junction bases unmatched: 8. From germline, CDR1 is SGHRS and CDR2 YFSETQ. The CDR3 DNA follows: TGCGCCAGCAGCTTGGTGCGTTTCCAGGGGGCCTACAATGAGCAGTTCTTC. Residues: CASSLVRFQGAYNEQFF.

CDR3 loop: CASSSEQGASQPQHF. In DNA, the CDR3 is TGCGCCAGCAGCTCGGAACAGGGGGCGAGTCAGCCCCAGCATTTT. This chain uses TRBV5-1 with TRBJ1-5, with 9 bases that match TRBD1. Germline-derived CDR1 and CDR2 are SGHRS and YFSETQ. With V trimmed by 3 bases and J by 6 bases, 7 bases remained unmatched. The CDR3 is 15 amino acids.

The rearrangement joins TRBV29-1 to TRBJ1-1, with no clear D. The length of the CDR3 is 10 residues. Looked up from germline, CDR1 is SQVTM and CDR2 is ANQGSEA. The V end lost 4 bases, the J end lost 7 bases, and 7 bases lay between the germline ends. CDR3 protein: CSVGRLEAFF. CDR3 sequence (DNA): TGCAGCGTTGGGAGGCTTGAAGCTTTCTTT.

This chain joins TRBV6-2 or TRBV6-3 and TRBJ2-2, with TRBD2 identical over 14 bases. CDR3 size: 17 residues. V gave up 2 bases and J gave up 5 bases; unmatched junction bases: 4. Per germline, CDR1 MNHEY and CDR2 SVGEGT. The CDR3 sequence is CASSYGLAGGNTGELFF. Here the CDR3 DNA reads TGTGCCAGCAGTTACGGACTAGCGGGAGGAAATACCGGGGAGCTGTTTTTT.

This clonotype was observed many times. The rearrangement links TRBV5-1 to TRBJ1-2, with D maybe TRBD1 (5 bases). Germline lookup yields CDR1 SGHRS and CDR2 YFSETQ. This CDR3 is built from 14 residues. Trimming stripped 1 base from V and 2 bases from J, with 9 bases between. CDR3 residues: CASSLSQGNYGYTF. The CDR3 DNA is TGCGCCAGCAGCTTGAGTCAGGGCAACTATGGCTACACCTTC.

The sample holds a few counts of this clonotype. V and J are TRBV10-3 and TRBJ1-1, with TRBD1 identical over 9 bases. Germline loops: CDR1 ENHRY, CDR2 SYGVKD. V trimming: 5 bases; J trimming: 1 base; junction bases outside the gene matches: 2. This CDR3 is built from 14 residues. Here the CDR3 DNA reads TGTGCCATCAGTCTGGACAGGGGGAACACTGAAGCTTTCTTT. This encodes CAISLDRGNTEAFF.

This clonotype was detected ten times or more. CDR3 residues: CASSPGTGFSNQPQHF. In nucleotides, the CDR3 is TGTGCCAGCAGCCCCGGGACAGGGTTTAGCAATCAGCCCCAGCATTTT. The chain employs TRBV12-3 or TRBV12-4 and TRBJ1-5; TRBD1 aligns across 9 bases. This CDR3 comprises 16 residues. J was trimmed by 0 bases and V by 6 bases; bases with no gene match: 6.

Only a few counts were recorded for this clonotype. V gene TRBV30 combines with J gene TRBJ2-5, with 7 bases aligning to TRBD1. The length of the CDR3 is 13 residues. The V and J ends lost 3 bases and 1 base, in that order; junction bases with no gene match: 2. Per the germline V gene, CDR1 is GTSNPN and CDR2 is SVGIG (reference sequence). The CDR3 region has the DNA TGTGCCTGGAGGGGACAGCCCCAAGAGACCCAGTACTTC. Translated: CAWRGQPQETQYF.

This clonotype was counted many times. The chain links TRBV28 to TRBJ2-7, with 7 bases lining up with TRBD2. Germline CDR1 MDHEN, CDR2 SYDVKM. CDR3 length equals 15 residues. After removal of 2 bases from V and 2 bases from J, the junction contained 6 bases not matched to a gene. The CDR3 is CASSLAGVGAYEQYF. The CDR3 coding sequence is TGTGCCAGCAGTTTAGCGGGAGTGGGCGCCTACGAGCAGTACTTC. The variable domain in full, completed from reference TRBV28 and TRBJ2-7, reads DVKVTQSSRYLVKRTGEKVFLECVQDMDHENMFWYRQDPGLGLRLIYFSYDVKMKEKGDIPEGYSVSREKKERFSLILESASTNQTSMYLCASSLAGVGAYEQYFGPGTRLTVT.

This sequence joins TRBV19 and TRBJ2-2; 8 bases line up with TRBD2. This CDR3 region has 15 residues. Looked up from germline, CDR1 is LNHDA and CDR2 is SQIVND (reference sequence). Trimming at V came to 7 bases and at J to 4 bases, leaving 8 bases not matched to a gene. DNA of the CDR3: TGTGCCAGTAAAAATGGCGGGAGGATCACCGGGGAGCTGTTTTTT. Protein sequence: CASKNGGRITGELFF.

This chain joins TRBV19 and TRBJ2-7, with D possibly TRBD1 on 7 matching bases. The CDR3 extends over 13 amino acids. V lost 10 bases to trimming and J lost 2 bases, with 15 bases between them. The V gene's germline CDR1 is LNHDA and CDR2 SQIVND (reference sequence). The CDR3: CATRAGQTYEQYF. DNA for the CDR3: TGTGCCACCAGGGCGGGACAGACCTACGAGCAGTACTTC.

This rearrangement joins TRBV10-3 to TRBJ2-3; D possibly corresponds to TRBD1 (5 bases). The germline V and J ends were trimmed by 0 bases and 2 bases, with 6 bases remaining between them. The CDR3 is 14 amino acids. From germline, CDR1 is ENHRY and CDR2 SYGVKD. The CDR3 spells CAISESQVTDTQYF. CDR3 DNA: TGTGCCATCAGTGAGTCACAGGTCACAGATACGCAGTATTTT.

This clonotype was counted only a few times. The chain links TRBV27 to TRBJ2-2, with D perhaps TRBD1 (5 bases). CDR3 size: 17 residues. V was trimmed by 0 bases and J by 6 bases, leaving 17 bases between them. The germline V gene encodes CDR1 MNHEY and CDR2 SMNVEV (reference sequence). The DNA of the CDR3 is TGTGCCAGCAGTTTATCGTTGGGGCAGCTCCCGTCCGGGGAGCTGTTTTTT. It translates to CASSLSLGQLPSGELFF.

This rearrangement joins TRBV29-1 to TRBJ2-2; D ambiguous. Germline V gives CDR1 SQVTM, CDR2 ANQGSEA. With 3 bases removed from V and 8 bases from J, the gap between germline ends came to 10 bases. The CDR3 has 12 residues. The CDR3 DNA reads as TGCAGCGTTGACGTTGGTAGGGGGGAGCTGTTTTTT. Protein sequence: CSVDVGRGELFF.

This clonotype was seen more than once but under ten times. This rearrangement joins TRBV4-1 to TRBJ2-7; D is perhaps TRBD1 (5 bases). Germline CDR1 reads MGHRA; CDR2 reads YSYEKL. The CDR3 has 14 amino acids. Trimming took 1 base from V and 7 from J, leaving 14 bases between them. CDR3 loop: CASSQVGRSGEQYF. Written as DNA, the CDR3 is TGCGCCAGCAGCCAAGTGGGGCGTTCCGGGGAGCAGTACTTC.

The chain joins TRBV25-1 to TRBJ1-4; 9 positions match TRBD1. CDR1 and CDR2 from the germline V gene are MGHDK and SYGVNS. The CDR3 covers 16 residues. Trimming cost V 3 bases and J 7 bases; bases outside gene matches: 9. CDR3 in amino acids: CASSDSQGAPGEKLFF. The CDR3 nucleotides read TGTGCCAGCAGTGACTCACAGGGGGCGCCGGGTGAAAAACTGTTTTTT.

This clonotype was picked up many times. The chain has TRBV28 and TRBJ2-1; 14 bases agree with TRBD2. This CDR3 is built from 17 residues. Per germline, CDR1 MDHEN and CDR2 SYDVKM. The ends lost 5 bases at V and 9 bases at J; junction bases unmatched: 12. The CDR3 DNA sequence: TGTGCCAGCAGTCTTAAGACTAGCGGGAGGGCCTTGGGTGAGCAGTTCTTC. Its translation: CASSLKTSGRALGEQFF.

In DNA form, the CDR3 reads TGCAGTGCAACGACACCAAACCAGGGAATGAACACTGAAGCTTTCTTT. The encoded protein is CSATTPNQGMNTEAFF. V and J are TRBV20-1 and TRBJ1-1, with D possibly being TRBD1 (5 bases). V was clipped by 6 bases and J by 0 bases, with 20 bases between them. The CDR3 loop spans 16 amino acids. Germline V gene sequence: CDR1 DFQATT, CDR2 SNEGSKA (reference sequence).

This clonotype appeared many times. The chain has TRBV28 and TRBJ2-4; 7 bases are shared with TRBD1. CDR3 size: 15 residues. Per the germline V gene, CDR1 is MDHEN and CDR2 is SYDVKM. The J segment lost 8 bases and the V segment lost 7 bases, leaving 14 bases of the junction unmatched. CDR3 protein: CASTRDRPYADIQYF. CDR3 coding DNA: TGTGCCAGCACCCGGGACAGACCCTATGCGGACATTCAGTACTTC.